This T cell receptor beta chain was captured in a study of OX40 agonist ivuxolimab in advanced cancers. Germline V lookup: CDR1 MNHNS, CDR2 SASEGT. Trimming stripped 0 bases from V and 9 bases from J, with 3 bases between. This CDR3 is 11 amino acids long. Repertoires were generated with immunoSEQ multiplex PCR, while TCRdb's copy carries only in-frame clones and drops some. The sample contains some 35,000 clones, approximately 80% of which appear only once. The source material was CD4+ or CD8+ T cells sorted from blood, sampled in a trial of the OX40 agonist ivuxolimab. This sequence was found in an adult with an advanced solid tumor such as melanoma, head and neck, liver or kidney cancer. The rearrangement joins TRBV6-1 to TRBJ2-1; D ambiguous. CDR3 sequence: CASSEALEQFF. DNA for the CDR3: TGTGCCAGCAGTGAAGCGCTTGAGCAGTTCTTC.